Below are 9 T cell receptor beta chains sequenced from a single sample in a study of T cell repertoires in cytomegalovirus infection. One entry per CDR3 protein, called by TCRdb with MiXCR from the reads. The profile shows 200,000 to 300,000 distinct CDR3 sequences, roughly an eighth of them singletons. The source material was PBMCs. The source of these receptors is a human donor in good health (CMV status not recorded). Some clones in this sample may be carry-over from other donors' samples.

This clonotype has only a few counts. This sequence joins TRBV5-4 and TRBJ1-2; 7 bases are shared with TRBD1. The CDR3 has 13 amino acids. V lost 1 base, J lost 7 bases, and 4 bases stayed unmatched. The germline V gene has CDR1 SGHNT and CDR2 YYREEE (reference sequence). Written as DNA, the CDR3 is TGTGCCAGCAGCTTGAACAGGGGATCTGGCTACACCTTC. This translates into CASSLNRGSGYTF.

This rearrangement joins TRBV6-5 to TRBJ2-7; 8 positions agree with TRBD1. V dropped 4 bases and J dropped 3; count of bases not matched to a gene: 5. Germline-derived CDR1 and CDR2 are MNHEY and SVGAGI. The CDR3 sequence is 14 residues long. CDR3 in DNA: TGTGCCAGCAGTTCAGGGGGCTTGCGCTACGAGCAGTACTTC. This codes for CASSSGGLRYEQYF.

This clonotype appeared many times. This chain uses TRBV29-1 with TRBJ2-6; weak D call: TRBD1 (5 bases). This CDR3 has 16 amino acids. Per germline, CDR1 SQVTM and CDR2 ANQGSEA. The V and J ends lost 5 bases and 0 bases respectively, with 14 bases between them. The CDR3 protein is CSVQTDIHSGANVLTF. The CDR3 DNA follows: TGCAGCGTTCAGACGGACATACACTCTGGGGCCAACGTCCTGACTTTC.

The chain couples TRBV29-1 to TRBJ1-1; 8 nucleotides line up with TRBD1. This CDR3 spans 17 amino acids. Unmatched junction bases numbered 9, after V lost 0 bases and J lost 0 bases. The germline CDR1 and CDR2 sequences are SQVTM and ANQGSEA. For the CDR3, the DNA is TGCAGCGTTGAAGATCAGGACAGGGTGTTCATGAACACTGAAGCTTTCTTT. As protein: CSVEDQDRVFMNTEAFF.

This clonotype was seen a few times. The rearrangement links TRBV7-2 to TRBJ2-2; D perhaps matches TRBD1 (6 bases). The ends were cut back, 1 base at V and 5 bases at J, with 8 bases in the middle. The CDR3 runs 14 residues. The V gene's germline CDR1 is SGHTA and CDR2 FQGNSA. CDR3 bases: TGTGCCAGCAGCTTAGGCAGGGGAACCGGGGAGCTGTTTTTT. It is translated as CASSLGRGTGELFF.

In this sample, this clonotype turned up many times. The V call is TRBV7-2, the J call TRBJ2-5, with unresolved D. Germline CDR1 and CDR2: SGHTA and FQGNSA. V was trimmed by 7 bases and J by 4 bases, leaving 22 bases between them. The CDR3 is 16 residues long. CDR3 residues: CASILSRGSQRETQYF. DNA of the CDR3: TGTGCCAGCATCCTCTCCCGAGGCAGCCAAAGAGAGACCCAGTACTTC.

This clonotype was seen repeatedly, ten times or more. The V call is TRBV7-2, the J call TRBJ2-1; D unresolved. The CDR3 has 13 amino acids. The V end lost 5 bases, the J end lost 4 bases, and 9 bases lay between the germline ends. The germline CDR1 and CDR2 sequences are SGHTA and FQGNSA. CDR3 sequence reads: CASSPTAYNEQFF. The CDR3, as DNA: TGTGCCAGCAGCCCCACAGCTTACAATGAGCAGTTCTTC.

This clonotype was detected only a few times. CDR3 protein: CSATDGTSGANVLTF. In nucleotides, the CDR3 is TGCAGTGCGACCGACGGGACGTCTGGGGCCAACGTCCTGACTTTC. The chain recombines TRBV20-1 with TRBJ2-6, with D possibly called TRBD1 or TRBD2 (5 bases each). Germline CDR1 and CDR2: DFQATT and SNEGSKA (reference sequence). The CDR3 loop spans 15 amino acids. The V gene lost 6 bases and the J gene lost 1 base, with 13 bases spanning the gap.

This clonotype has a count of ten or more. The V and J genes are TRBV7-8 and TRBJ2-7; TRBD1 agrees at 7 bases. The V gene's germline CDR1 is SGHVS and CDR2 FQNEAQ. This CDR3 spans 15 amino acids. J was trimmed by 4 bases and V by 5 bases; bases with no gene match: 11. CDR3 in DNA: TGTGCCAGCAGCATCCGGGACAGTGGATTTTACGAGCAGTACTTC. Its translation: CASSIRDSGFYEQYF.